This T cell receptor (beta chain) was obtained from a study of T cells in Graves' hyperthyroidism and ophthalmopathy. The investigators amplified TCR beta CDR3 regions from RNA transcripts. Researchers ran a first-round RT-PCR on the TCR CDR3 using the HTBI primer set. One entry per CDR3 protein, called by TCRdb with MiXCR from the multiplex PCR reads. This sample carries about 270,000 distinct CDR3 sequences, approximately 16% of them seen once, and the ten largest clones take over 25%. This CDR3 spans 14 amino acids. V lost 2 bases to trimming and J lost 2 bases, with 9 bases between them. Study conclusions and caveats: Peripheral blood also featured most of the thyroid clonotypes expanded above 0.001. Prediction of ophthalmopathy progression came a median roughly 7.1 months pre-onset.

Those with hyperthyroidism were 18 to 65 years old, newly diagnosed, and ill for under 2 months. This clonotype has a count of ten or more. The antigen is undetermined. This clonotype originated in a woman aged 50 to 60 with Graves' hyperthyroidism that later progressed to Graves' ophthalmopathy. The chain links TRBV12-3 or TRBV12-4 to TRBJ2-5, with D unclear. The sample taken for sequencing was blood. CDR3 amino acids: CASSLTRDQETQYF. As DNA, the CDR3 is TGTGCCAGCAGTTTAACCCGCGATCAAGAGACCCAGTACTTC.